This TCR beta chain is from a study of T cell responses to AZD1222 COVID-19 vaccine. The wider study: Second doses that came at about 4 or about 12 weeks were put together.

The germline CDR1 and CDR2 sequences are LNHDA and SQIVND (reference sequence). V was clipped by 1 base and J by 4 bases, with 10 bases between them. This CDR3 comprises 15 residues. TCRdb's table, derived via immunoSEQ multiplex PCR, lists solely in-frame clones and lacks some. The sample carries 95,000 to 100,000 clones, more than 75% recorded once. This TCR derives from an adult in good health. V is TRBV19 and J is TRBJ2-2; D possibly matches TRBD1 or TRBD2 (5 bases each). The sample in question was peripheral blood, obtained on day 0 of AZD1222 vaccination. The chain's CDR3 is CASSIAGTGTGELFF. The CDR3, as DNA: TGTGCCAGTAGTATAGCAGGGACGGGCACCGGGGAGCTGTTTTTT. Full variable domain (remainder filled in from reference TRBV19 and TRBJ2-2): DGGITQSPKYLFRKEGQNVTLSCEQNLNHDAMYWYRQDPGQGLRLIYYSQIVNDFQKGDIAEGYSVSREKKESFPLTVTSAQKNPTAFYLCASSIAGTGTGELFFGEGSRLTVL.